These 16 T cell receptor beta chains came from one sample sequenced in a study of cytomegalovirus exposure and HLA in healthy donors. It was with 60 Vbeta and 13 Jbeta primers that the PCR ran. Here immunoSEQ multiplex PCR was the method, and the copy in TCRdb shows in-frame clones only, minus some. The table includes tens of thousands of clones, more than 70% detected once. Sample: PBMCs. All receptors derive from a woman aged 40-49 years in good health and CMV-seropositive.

The CDR3 here is CATRFAGGENTEAFF. In DNA form, the CDR3 reads TGTGCCACCCGGTTTGCGGGGGGCGAGAACACTGAAGCTTTCTTT. This rearrangement joins TRBV27 to TRBJ1-1; D is possibly TRBD1 (6 bases). The CDR3 covers 15 residues. Trimming removed 10 bases from V and 1 base from J, with 19 bases in between. Looked up from germline, CDR1 is MNHEY and CDR2 is SMNVEV (reference sequence).

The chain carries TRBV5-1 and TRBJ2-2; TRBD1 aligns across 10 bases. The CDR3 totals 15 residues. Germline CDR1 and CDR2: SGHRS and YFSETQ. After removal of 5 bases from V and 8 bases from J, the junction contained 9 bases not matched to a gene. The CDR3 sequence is CASRPRTGGQGELFF. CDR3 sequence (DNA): TGCGCCAGCAGACCACGGACAGGGGGGCAGGGGGAGCTGTTTTTT.

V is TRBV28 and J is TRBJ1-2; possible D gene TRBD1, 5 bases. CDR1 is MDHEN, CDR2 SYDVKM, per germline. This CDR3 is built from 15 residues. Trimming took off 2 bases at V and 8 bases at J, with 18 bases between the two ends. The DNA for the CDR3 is TGTGCCAGCAGTTTAGTAGGCCAGGGTTGGTTAGGCTACACCTTC. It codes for CASSLVGQGWLGYTF.

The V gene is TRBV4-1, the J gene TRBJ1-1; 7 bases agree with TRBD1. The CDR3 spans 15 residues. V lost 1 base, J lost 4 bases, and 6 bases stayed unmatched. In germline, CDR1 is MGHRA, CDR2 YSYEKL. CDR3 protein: CASSQGRGRVTEAFF. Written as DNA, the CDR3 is TGCGCCAGCAGCCAAGGTAGGGGGCGGGTCACTGAAGCTTTCTTT.

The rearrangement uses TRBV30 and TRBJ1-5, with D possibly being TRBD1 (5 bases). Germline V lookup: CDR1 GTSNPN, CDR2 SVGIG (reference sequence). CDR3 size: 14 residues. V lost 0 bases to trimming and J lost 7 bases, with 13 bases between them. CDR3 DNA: TGTGCCTGGAGTGTCGGGCAGGGCGGACAGCCCCAGCATTTT. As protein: CAWSVGQGGQPQHF.

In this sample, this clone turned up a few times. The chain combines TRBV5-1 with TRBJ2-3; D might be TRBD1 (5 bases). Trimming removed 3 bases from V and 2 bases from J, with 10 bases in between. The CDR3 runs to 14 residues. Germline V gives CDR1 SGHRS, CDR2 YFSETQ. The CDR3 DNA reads TGCGCCAGCAGCTCCCAGGGATTCACAGATACGCAGTATTTT. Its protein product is CASSSQGFTDTQYF. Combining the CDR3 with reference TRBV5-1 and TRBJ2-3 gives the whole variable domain KAGVTQTPRYLIKTRGQQVTLSCSPISGHRSVSWYQQTPGQGLQFLFEYFSETQRNKGNFPGRFSGRQFSNSRSEMNVSTLELGDSALYLCASSSQGFTDTQYFGPGTRLTVL.

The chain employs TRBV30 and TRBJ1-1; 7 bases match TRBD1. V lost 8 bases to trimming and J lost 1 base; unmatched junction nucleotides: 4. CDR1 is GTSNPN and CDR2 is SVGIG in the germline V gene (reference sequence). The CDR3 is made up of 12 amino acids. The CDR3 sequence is CAGQDSNTEAFF. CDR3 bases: TGTGCCGGACAGGATTCGAACACTGAAGCTTTCTTT.

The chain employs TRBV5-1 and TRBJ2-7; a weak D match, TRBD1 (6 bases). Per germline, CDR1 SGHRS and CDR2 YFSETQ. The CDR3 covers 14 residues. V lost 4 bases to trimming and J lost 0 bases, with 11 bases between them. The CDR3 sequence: CASSVDRSSYEQYF. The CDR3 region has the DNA TGCGCCAGCAGCGTAGACAGGTCCTCCTACGAGCAGTACTTC.

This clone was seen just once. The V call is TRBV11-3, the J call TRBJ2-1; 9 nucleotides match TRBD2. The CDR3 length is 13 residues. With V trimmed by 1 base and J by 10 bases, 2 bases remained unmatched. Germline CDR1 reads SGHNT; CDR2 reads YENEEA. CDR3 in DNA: TGTGCCAGCAGCTTAGCGCTAGCGGGGGAGCAGTTCTTC. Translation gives CASSLALAGEQFF.

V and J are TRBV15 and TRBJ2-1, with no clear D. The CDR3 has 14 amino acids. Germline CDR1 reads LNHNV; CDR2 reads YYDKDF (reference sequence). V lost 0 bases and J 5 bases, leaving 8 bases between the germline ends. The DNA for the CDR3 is TGTGCCACCAGCAGAGAAGTCTCAGACAATGAGCAGTTCTTC. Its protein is CATSREVSDNEQFF.

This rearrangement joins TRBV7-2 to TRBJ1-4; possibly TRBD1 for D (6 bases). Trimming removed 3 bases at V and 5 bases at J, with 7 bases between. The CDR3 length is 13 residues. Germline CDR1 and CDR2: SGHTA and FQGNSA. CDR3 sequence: CASSFGQNEKLFF. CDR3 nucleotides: TGTGCCAGCAGCTTTGGACAGAATGAAAAACTGTTTTTT.

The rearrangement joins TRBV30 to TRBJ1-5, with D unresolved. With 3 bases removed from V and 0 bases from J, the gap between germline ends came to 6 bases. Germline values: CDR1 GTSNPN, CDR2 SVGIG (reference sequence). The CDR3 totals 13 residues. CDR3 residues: CAWRASSNQPQHF. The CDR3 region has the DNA TGTGCCTGGAGGGCCAGTAGCAATCAGCCCCAGCATTTT.

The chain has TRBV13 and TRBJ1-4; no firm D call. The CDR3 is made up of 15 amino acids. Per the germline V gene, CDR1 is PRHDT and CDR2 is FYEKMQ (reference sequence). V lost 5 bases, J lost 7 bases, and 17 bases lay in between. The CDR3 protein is CASSLRPSAGEKLFF. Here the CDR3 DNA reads TGTGCCAGCAGCCTTAGACCCTCGGCGGGTGAAAAACTGTTTTTT.

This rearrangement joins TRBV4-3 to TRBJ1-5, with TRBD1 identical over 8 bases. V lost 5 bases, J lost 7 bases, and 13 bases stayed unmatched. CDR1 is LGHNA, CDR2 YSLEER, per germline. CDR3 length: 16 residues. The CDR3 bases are TGCGCCAGCAGCTTAGGACAGGGTGGGATGGGACAGCCCCAGCATTTT. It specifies CASSLGQGGMGQPQHF.

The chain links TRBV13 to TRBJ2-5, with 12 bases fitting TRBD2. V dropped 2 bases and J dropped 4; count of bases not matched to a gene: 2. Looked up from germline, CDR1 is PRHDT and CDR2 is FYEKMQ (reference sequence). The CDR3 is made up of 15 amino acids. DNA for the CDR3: TGTGCCAGCAGCTTACTAGCGGGGGGGCTAGAGACCCAGTACTTC. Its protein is CASSLLAGGLETQYF. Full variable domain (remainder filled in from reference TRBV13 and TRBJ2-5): AAGVIQSPRHLIKEKRETATLKCYPIPRHDTVYWYQQGPGQDPQFLISFYEKMQSDKGSIPDRFSAQQFSDYHSELNMSSLELGDSALYFCASSLLAGGLETQYFGPGTRLLVL.

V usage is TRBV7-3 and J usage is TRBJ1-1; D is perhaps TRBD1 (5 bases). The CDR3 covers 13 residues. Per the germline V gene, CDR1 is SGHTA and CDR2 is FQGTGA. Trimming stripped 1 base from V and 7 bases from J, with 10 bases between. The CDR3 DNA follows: TGTGCCAGCAGCTTAAGGGGCTTCGGTGAAGCTTTCTTT. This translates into CASSLRGFGEAFF.